This TCR beta chain is drawn from a study of shared clonotypes between healthy human individuals (TCRdb year 2020). Background on the whole study: A couple of women and a few men aged 18 to 49 years were included in the cohort. For each donor, CD4 naive and CD4 memory were each given three plates, CD8 naive was given two plates, and CD8 memory was given one plate. The study deeply sequenced blood TCR repertoires of 5 or 6 healthy adults to estimate repertoire size and the extent of clonotype sharing between individuals. Different laboratories and diverse techniques were used to prepare libraries and sequence TCR repertoires, to increase sequencing depth and limit assay-specific biases. Each donor's leukapheresis produced roughly between roughly 0.94 and 9.5 billion PBMCs. The research as a whole found: Only blood was sampled, and tissue TCR repertoires likely differ from those in blood. Naive subsets generally had larger estimated clonotype richness than memory subsets. Approximately 5% of naive CD4, 3.5% of naive CD8, approximately 2% of memory CD4, and around 0.42% of memory CD8 clonotypes were shared across four donors. Clonotypes shared by all four sorted-subset donors showed higher generation probabilities than non-shared clonotypes. Incomplete sequencing was indicated by rarefaction of sorted-subset datasets, despite the large sequencing depth. The genetic and exposure-history diversity represented was limited by the small number of donors. Pairwise subsampling led to the expectation that sequencing depth would affect the degree of clonotype sharing among donors.

Using the deep immunoSEQ assay, multiplex PCR amplified TCR CDR3 regions from genomic DNA. For each cell subset, the extracted genomic DNA was distributed evenly across all wells of several immunoSEQ 96-well plates, and each plate served as one replicate. For sorted subsets, 150 to 250 ng genomic DNA, equal to 30,000 to 35,000 T cell genomes, was loaded into each replicate PCR. Purified libraries were quantified with a Qubit 3.0 fluorometer, sized on a Bioanalyzer 2100, and re-quantified with the KAPA Library Quantification kit. Each immunoSEQ 96-well plate was sequenced on its own single-read 150-cycle Illumina NextSeq 550 flow cell. For the original study's pipeline: Because the immunoSEQ output held only junctional sequences and lacked quality scores, the filtering could not match the filtering applied to full-length reads. To assign V/J genes and CDR3, sequences were annotated using PyIR, a Python wrapper for IgBLAST v1.9, with IMGT germline references. Any read was removed if the V/J assignment was weak (E-value above 1e-6), the CDR3 was missing, or the read contained stop codons, out-of-frame junctions, or ambiguous translated residues. V3J clonotypes were defined as sequences sharing an identical inferred V gene, J gene, and CDR3 amino acid sequence. The percentage overlap between two repertoires was calculated by dividing the number of shared unique clonotypes by the size of the smaller repertoire. Repertoire richness was assessed with RTK rarefaction, the Chao1 estimator, and Recon v2.1 estimates of unobserved clonotypes. Generation probabilities were computed with OLGA for all TCRbeta clonotypes obtained by the gDNA method from several donors. TCRdb's version of the immuneACCESS table is confined to in-frame rearrangements and falls short of the full clone set. An unresolved V gene accounts for under half of the shortfall where checked; the remainder is of unknown origin. From that table come the V and J calls and clone size; the DNA was used to work out D and trimming. In all, the sample holds 2 million to 2.5 million clones, and over 85% of those were seen once. The top ten clonotypes cover more than 0.95% of the sample.

Of note for this clone: Its antigen remains unidentified. No clone much larger than this one lies a single base away; base qualities are absent. This sample also contains other DNA sequences that code for the same CDR3.

The germline V gene sets CDR1 to MGHRA and CDR2 to YSYEKL. Its CDR3 holds 12 amino acids, cysteine through phenylalanine. Only the CDR3 DNA is retained, 36 bases long and in frame from the first base. V is cut by 3 bases and J by 5 bases, and the space between the germline ends is 7 bases. CD8 naive samples were obtained by positive selection for CCR7 among CD45RO-negative cells, yielding a CD45RA+CCR7+ population from which TemRA cells were excluded. The donors were healthy, HIV-negative adults with no recently reported acute infections or vaccinations. All donors were Caucasian adults living in Nashville, Tennessee, USA. Blood was collected by leukapheresis, and PBMCs were isolated by Ficoll-Histopaque density gradient centrifugation and then cryopreserved in liquid nitrogen vapor phase. Analytical flow cytometry was used to check the purity and quantity of every magnetically sorted T cell population. Genomic DNA was isolated from every sorted fraction and measured by UV absorbance on a Nanodrop 2000c.

The clonotype comes from a man younger than 30 in good health. Here the chain combines TRBV4-1 and TRBJ2-5; too little of a D gene remains to name it. The sample consisted of naive CD8+ T cells sorted from blood. Per the publication, the cell subset or site label means: CD45RA+CCR7+. The DNA sequence reads TGCGCCAGCAGCCAGCGTGGGGAGACCCAGTACTTC. Translated, this gives CASSQRGETQYF.